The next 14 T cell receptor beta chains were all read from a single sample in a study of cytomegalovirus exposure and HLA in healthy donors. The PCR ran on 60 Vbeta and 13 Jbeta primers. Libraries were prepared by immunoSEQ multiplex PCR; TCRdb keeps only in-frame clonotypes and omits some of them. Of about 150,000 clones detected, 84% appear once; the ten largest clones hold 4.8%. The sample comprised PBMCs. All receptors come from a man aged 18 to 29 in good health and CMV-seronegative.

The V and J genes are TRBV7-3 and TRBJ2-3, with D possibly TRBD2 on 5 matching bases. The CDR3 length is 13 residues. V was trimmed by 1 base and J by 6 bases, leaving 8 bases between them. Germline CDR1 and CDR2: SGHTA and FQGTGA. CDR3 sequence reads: CASSLSSSDTQYF. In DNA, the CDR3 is TGTGCCAGCAGCTTAAGTTCTAGCGATACGCAGTATTTT. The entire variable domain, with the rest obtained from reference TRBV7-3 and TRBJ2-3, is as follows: GAGVSQTPSNKVTEKGKYVELRCDPISGHTALYWYRQSLGQGPEFLIYFQGTGAADDSGLPNDRFFAVRPEGSVSTLKIQRTERGDSAVYLCASSLSSSDTQYFGPGTRLTVL.

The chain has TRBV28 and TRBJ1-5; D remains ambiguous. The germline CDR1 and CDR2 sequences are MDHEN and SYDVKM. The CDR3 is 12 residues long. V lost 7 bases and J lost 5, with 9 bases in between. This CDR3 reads CASTQRDQPQHF. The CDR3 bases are TGTGCCAGCACCCAGAGGGATCAGCCCCAGCATTTT.

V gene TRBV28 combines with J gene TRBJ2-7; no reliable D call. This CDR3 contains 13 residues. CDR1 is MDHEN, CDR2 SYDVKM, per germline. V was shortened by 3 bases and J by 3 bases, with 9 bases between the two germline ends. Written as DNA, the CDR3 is TGTGCCAGCAGTTTGGTCCCTATCTACGAGCAGTACTTC. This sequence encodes CASSLVPIYEQYF.

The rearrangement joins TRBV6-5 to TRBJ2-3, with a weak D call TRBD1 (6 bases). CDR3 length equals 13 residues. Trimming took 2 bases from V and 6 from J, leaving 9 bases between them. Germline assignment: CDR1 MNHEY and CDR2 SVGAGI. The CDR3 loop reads CASSYGRGDTQYF. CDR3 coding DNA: TGTGCCAGCAGTTACGGCAGGGGTGATACGCAGTATTTT.

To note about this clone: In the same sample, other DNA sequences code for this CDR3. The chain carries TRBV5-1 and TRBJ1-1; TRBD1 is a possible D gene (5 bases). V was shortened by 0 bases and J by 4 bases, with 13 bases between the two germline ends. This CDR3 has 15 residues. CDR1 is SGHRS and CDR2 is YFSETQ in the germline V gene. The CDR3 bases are TGCGCCAGCAGCTTGGGCAGGGAAGTCGGCACTGAAGCTTTCTTT. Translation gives CASSLGREVGTEAFF.

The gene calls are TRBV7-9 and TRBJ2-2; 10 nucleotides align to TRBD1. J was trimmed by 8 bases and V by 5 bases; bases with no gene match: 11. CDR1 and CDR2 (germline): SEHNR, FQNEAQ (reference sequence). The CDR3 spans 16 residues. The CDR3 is CASSKKTGGARGELFF. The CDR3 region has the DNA TGTGCCAGCAGCAAAAAGACAGGGGGCGCCCGGGGGGAGCTGTTTTTT.

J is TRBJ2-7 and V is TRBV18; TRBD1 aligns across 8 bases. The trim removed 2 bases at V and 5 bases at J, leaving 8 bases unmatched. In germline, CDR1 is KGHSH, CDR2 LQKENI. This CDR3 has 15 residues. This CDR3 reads CASSPWDRPEDEQYF. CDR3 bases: TGTGCCAGCTCACCATGGGACAGGCCGGAGGACGAGCAGTACTTC.

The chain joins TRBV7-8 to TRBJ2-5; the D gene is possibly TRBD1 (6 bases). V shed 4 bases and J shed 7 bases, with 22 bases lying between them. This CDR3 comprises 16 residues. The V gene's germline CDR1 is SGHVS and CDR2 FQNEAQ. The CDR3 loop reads CASSSEGQVLGATQYF. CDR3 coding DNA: TGTGCCAGCAGCTCAGAGGGTCAGGTTCTGGGGGCGACCCAGTACTTC.

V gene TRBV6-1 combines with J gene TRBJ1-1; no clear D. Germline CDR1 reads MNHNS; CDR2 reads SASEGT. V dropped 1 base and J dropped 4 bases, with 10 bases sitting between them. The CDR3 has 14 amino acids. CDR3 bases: TGTGCCAGCAGTGAAGGTGGTACGGGCACTGAAGCTTTCTTT. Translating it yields CASSEGGTGTEAFF.

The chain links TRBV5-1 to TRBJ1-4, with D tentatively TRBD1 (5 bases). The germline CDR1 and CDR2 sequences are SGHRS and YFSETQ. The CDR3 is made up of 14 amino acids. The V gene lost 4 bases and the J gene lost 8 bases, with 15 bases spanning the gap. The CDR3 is CASSRRGGEEKLFF. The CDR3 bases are TGCGCCAGCAGCAGGCGGGGGGGTGAGGAAAAACTGTTTTTT.

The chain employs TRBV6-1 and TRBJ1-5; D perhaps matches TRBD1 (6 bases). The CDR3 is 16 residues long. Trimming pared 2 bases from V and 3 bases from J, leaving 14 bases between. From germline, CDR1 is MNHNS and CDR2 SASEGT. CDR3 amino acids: CASSESGGRTNQPQHF. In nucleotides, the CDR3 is TGTGCCAGCAGTGAAAGCGGGGGCCGCACCAATCAGCCCCAGCATTTT.

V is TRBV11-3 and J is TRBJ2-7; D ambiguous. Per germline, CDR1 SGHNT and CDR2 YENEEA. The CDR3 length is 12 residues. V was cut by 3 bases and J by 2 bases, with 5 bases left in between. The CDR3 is CASSLRTYEQYF. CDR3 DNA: TGTGCCAGCAGCTTGCGAACCTACGAGCAGTACTTC.

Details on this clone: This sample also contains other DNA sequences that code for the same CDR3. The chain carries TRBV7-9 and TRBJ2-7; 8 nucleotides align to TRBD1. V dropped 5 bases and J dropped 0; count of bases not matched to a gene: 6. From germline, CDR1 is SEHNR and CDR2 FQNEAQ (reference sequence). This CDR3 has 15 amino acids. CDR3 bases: TGTGCCAGCAGCACGAGACAGGGGAGCTCCTACGAGCAGTACTTC. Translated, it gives CASSTRQGSSYEQYF.

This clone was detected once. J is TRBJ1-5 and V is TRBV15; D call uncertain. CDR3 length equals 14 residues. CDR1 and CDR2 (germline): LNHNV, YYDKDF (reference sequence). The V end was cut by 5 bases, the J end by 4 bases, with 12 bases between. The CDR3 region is CATSLTTPNQPQHF. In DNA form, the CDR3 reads TGTGCCACCAGCCTCACAACGCCGAATCAGCCCCAGCATTTT.